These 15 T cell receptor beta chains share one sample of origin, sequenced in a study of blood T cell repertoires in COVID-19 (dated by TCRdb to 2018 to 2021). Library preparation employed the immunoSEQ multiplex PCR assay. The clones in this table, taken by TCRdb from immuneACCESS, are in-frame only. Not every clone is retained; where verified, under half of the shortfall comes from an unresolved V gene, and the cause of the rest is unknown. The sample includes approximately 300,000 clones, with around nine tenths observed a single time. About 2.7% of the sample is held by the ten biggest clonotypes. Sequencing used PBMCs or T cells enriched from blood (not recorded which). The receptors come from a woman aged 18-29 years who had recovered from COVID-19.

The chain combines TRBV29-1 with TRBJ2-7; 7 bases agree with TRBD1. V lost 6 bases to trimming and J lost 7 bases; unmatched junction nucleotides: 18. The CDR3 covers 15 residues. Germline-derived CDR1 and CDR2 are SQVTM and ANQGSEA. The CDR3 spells CSVRIWTGSLREQYF. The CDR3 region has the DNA TGCAGCGTCCGGATTTGGACAGGTTCGTTGCGGGAGCAGTACTTC.

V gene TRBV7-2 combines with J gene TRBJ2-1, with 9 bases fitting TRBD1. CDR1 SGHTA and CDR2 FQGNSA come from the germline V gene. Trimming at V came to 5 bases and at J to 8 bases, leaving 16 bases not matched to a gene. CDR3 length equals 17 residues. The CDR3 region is CASSRTGARLNRDEQFF. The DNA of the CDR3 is TGTGCCAGCAGCAGGACAGGGGCCCGCTTAAATCGTGATGAGCAGTTCTTC.

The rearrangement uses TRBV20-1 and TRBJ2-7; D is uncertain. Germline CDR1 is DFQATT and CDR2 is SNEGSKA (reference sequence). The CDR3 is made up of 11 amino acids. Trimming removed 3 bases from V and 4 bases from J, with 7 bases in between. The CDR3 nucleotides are TGCAGTGCTAGGATCGGTTACGAGCAGTACTTC. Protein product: CSARIGYEQYF.

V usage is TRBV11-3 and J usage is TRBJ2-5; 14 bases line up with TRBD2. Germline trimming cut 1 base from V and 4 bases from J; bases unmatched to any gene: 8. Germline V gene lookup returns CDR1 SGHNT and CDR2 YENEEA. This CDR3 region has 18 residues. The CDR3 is CASSLGIFGLAGGETQYF. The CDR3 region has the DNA TGTGCCAGCAGCTTAGGGATCTTTGGACTAGCGGGGGGAGAGACCCAGTACTTC. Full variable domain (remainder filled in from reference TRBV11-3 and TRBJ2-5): EAGVVQSPRYKIIEKKQPVAFWCNPISGHNTLYWYLQNLGQGPELLIRYENEEAVDDSQLPKDRFSAERLKGVDSTLKIQPAELGDSAVYLCASSLGIFGLAGGETQYFGPGTRLLVL.

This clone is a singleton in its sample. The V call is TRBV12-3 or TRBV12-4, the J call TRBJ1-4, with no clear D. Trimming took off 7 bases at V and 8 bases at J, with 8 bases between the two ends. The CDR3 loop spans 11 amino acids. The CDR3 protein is CASKLGEKLFF. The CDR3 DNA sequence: TGTGCCAGCAAACTAGGGGAAAAACTGTTTTTT.

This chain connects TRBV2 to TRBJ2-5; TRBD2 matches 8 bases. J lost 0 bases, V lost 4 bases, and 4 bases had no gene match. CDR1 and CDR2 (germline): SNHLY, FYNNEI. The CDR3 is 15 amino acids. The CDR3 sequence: CASSALAGYQETQYF. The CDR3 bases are TGTGCCAGCAGTGCTTTAGCGGGATACCAAGAGACCCAGTACTTC.

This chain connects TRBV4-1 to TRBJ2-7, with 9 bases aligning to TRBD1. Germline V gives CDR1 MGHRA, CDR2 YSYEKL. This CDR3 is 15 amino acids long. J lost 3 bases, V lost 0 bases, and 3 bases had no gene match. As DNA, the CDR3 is TGCGCCAGCAGCCAAGACGAGGGACAGGGCTACGAGCAGTACTTC. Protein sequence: CASSQDEGQGYEQYF.

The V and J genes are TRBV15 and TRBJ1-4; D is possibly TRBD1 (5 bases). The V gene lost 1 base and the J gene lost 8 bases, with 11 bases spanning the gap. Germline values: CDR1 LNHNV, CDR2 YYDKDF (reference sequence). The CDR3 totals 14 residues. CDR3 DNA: TGTGCCACCAGCAGAGCGCAGGGTGGAGAAAAACTGTTTTTT. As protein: CATSRAQGGEKLFF.

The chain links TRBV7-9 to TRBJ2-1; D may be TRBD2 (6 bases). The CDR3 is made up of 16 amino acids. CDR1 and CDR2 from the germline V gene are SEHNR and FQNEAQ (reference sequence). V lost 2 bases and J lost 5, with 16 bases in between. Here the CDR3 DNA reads TGTGCCAGCAGCTTAAGGGGCGGGATTGTTGACAATGAGCAGTTCTTC. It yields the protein CASSLRGGIVDNEQFF.

The CDR3 sequence: CASRGDPYQETQYF. As DNA, the CDR3 is TGTGCCTCCCGGGGGGACCCGTACCAAGAGACCCAGTACTTC. The chain has TRBV30 and TRBJ2-5; 7 bases agree with TRBD2. CDR1 and CDR2 from the germline V gene are GTSNPN and SVGIG (reference sequence). The CDR3 consists of 14 residues. Losses at the gene ends were 7 bases for V and 0 bases for J; bases not matched to a gene: 8.

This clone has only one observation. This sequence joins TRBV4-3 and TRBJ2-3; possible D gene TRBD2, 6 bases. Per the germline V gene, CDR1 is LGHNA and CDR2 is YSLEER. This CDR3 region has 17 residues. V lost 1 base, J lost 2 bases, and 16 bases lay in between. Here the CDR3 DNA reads TGCGCCAGCAGCCAAGGTGGGGGACTGTCCCCCACAGATACGCAGTATTTT. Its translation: CASSQGGGLSPTDTQYF.

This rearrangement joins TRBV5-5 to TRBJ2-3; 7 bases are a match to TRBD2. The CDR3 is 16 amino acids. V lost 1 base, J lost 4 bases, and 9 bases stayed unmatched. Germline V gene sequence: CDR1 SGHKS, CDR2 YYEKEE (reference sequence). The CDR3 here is CASSLFRGDGPDTQYF. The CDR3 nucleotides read TGTGCCAGCAGCTTGTTCCGGGGGGACGGGCCAGATACGCAGTATTTT.

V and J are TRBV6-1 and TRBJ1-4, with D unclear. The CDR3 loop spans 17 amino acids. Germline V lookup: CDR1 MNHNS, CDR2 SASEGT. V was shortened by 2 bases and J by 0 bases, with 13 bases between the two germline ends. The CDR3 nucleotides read TGTGCCAGCAGTGAAAGTGGCGCCGGGGCAACTAATGAAAAACTGTTTTTT. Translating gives CASSESGAGATNEKLFF.

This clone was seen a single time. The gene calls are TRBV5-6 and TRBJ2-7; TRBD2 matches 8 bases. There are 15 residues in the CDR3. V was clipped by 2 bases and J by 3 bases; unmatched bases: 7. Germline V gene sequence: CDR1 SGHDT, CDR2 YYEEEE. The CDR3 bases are TGTGCCAGCAGCTTCGTTAGCGGGAAGGGCTACGAGCAGTACTTC. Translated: CASSFVSGKGYEQYF. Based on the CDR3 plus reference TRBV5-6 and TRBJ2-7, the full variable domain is DAGVTQSPTHLIKTRGQQVTLRCSPKSGHDTVSWYQQALGQGPQFIFQYYEEEERQRGNFPDRFSGHQFPNYSSELNVNALLLGDSALYLCASSFVSGKGYEQYFGPGTRLTVT.

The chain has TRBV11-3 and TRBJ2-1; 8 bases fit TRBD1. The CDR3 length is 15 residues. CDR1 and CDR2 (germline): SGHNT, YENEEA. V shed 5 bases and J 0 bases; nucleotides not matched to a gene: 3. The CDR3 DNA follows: TGTGCCAGCAGCAAGACAGGGGACTCCTACAATGAGCAGTTCTTC. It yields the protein CASSKTGDSYNEQFF. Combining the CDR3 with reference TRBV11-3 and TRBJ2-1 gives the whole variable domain EAGVVQSPRYKIIEKKQPVAFWCNPISGHNTLYWYLQNLGQGPELLIRYENEEAVDDSQLPKDRFSAERLKGVDSTLKIQPAELGDSAVYLCASSKTGDSYNEQFFGPGTRLTVL.